The sequence of this T cell receptor beta chain was determined in a study of type 1 and type 2 diabetes patients. Study-level background: Magnetic bead positive selection isolated CD4+ or CD8+ T cells from PBMCs.

This clonotype was recorded a few times. Antigen unknown. Amplification started from genomic DNA. Amplification of the beta chain CDR3 used 30 forward and 13 reverse multiplex primers. Using its own MiXCR run on the multiplex PCR reads, TCRdb lists one record per CDR3 protein. Of 250,000 to 300,000 distinct CDR3 sequences listed, approximately 45% are singletons. No donor had another autoimmune disease or recent infection within four weeks. Trimming shortened V by 8 bases and J by 5 bases, and 15 bases separated the two germline ends. Germline-derived CDR1 and CDR2 are SGHVS and FNYEAQ. This CDR3 contains 13 residues. Overall study results and limits: A median of one highly-expanded CD4+ clone, covering 3% to 4.5% of reads, occurred in type 2 diabetes.

Input material: peripheral blood mononuclear cells (PBMCs). The sequence came from a man younger than 35 with type 2 diabetes. V gene TRBV7-6 combines with J gene TRBJ2-5; D is perhaps TRBD1 (5 bases). In DNA form, the CDR3 reads TGTGCCAGCTCCTCCAGGGTAGGGGAGACCCAGTACTTC. Its translation: CASSSRVGETQYF.